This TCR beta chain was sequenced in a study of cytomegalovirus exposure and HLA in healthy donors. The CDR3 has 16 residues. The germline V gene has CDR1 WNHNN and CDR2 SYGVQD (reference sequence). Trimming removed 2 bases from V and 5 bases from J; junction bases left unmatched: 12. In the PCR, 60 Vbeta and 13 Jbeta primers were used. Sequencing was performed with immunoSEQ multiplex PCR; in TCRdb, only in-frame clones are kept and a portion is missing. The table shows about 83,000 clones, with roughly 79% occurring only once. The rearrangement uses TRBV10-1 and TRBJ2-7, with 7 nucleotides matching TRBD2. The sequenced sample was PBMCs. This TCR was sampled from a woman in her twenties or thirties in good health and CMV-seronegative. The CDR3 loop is CASSEIGTSGIDEQYF. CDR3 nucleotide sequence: TGCGCCAGCAGTGAGATAGGGACGAGCGGGATCGACGAGCAGTACTTC.